This TCR beta chain was found in a study of blood T cell repertoires in COVID-19. Study-wide background: Both acute and convalescent COVID-19 samples were obtained from the United States, Italy and Spain. T cells, B-cell-depleted T cells, or PBMCs provided the cDNA or gDNA that served as material.

Methods used by the authors: Estimation of nucleated cell counts relied on the amplification of reference gene primers. Repertoires were generated with immunoSEQ multiplex PCR, while TCRdb's copy carries only in-frame clones and drops some. From that table come the V and J calls and clone size; the DNA was used to work out D and trimming. The table lists around 42,000 clones, around 89% of them singletons, with approximately 3.3% in the top ten. This clone was observed a single time. The CDR3 runs to 14 residues. CDR1 and CDR2 from the germline V gene are SNHLY and FYNNEI. Germline trimming cut 6 bases from V and 0 bases from J; bases unmatched to any gene: 4.

The V gene is TRBV2, the J gene TRBJ1-2, with TRBD1 matching over 7 bases. The receptor was derived from a human donor in a cohort sampled during active COVID-19. What was sequenced was peripheral blood. CDR3 sequence: CASRHRGANYGYTF. DNA for the CDR3: TGTGCCAGCAGGCACAGGGGTGCTAACTATGGCTACACCTTC.